Reported below is one T cell receptor (beta chain). The antigen is undetermined. With 60 Vbeta and 13 Jbeta primers, the PCR was carried out. Measured with immunoSEQ multiplex PCR; TCRdb has only the in-frame clones, and not every one. Among around 160,000 clones, 77% were seen once, and the ten largest hold 2.6%. The data are from a study of cytomegalovirus exposure and HLA in healthy donors. Study-wide context: Among about 179 million T cells, an earlier analysis found 117 million unique TCR beta sequences. Most genotyped donors, over 70% of more than 300, had Caucasian-associated genetic ancestry.

Whole-study findings and limits: It was only CMV serostatus that was available as immune exposure information. Per published reports, the classifier diagnosed cytomegalovirus status with high specificity and sensitivity.

V lost 4 bases and J lost 0; bases outside the gene matches: 4. Germline-derived CDR1 and CDR2 are SEHNR and FQNEAQ (reference sequence). The length of the CDR3 is 15 residues. The sequence was collected from a woman in her thirties or forties in good health and CMV-seropositive. This rearrangement joins TRBV7-9 to TRBJ2-3, with 7 bases fitting TRBD2. The sequenced sample consisted of PBMCs. The chain's CDR3 is CASSSSGVSTDTQYF. The CDR3 coding sequence is TGTGCCAGCAGCTCTAGCGGAGTAAGCACAGATACGCAGTATTTT.